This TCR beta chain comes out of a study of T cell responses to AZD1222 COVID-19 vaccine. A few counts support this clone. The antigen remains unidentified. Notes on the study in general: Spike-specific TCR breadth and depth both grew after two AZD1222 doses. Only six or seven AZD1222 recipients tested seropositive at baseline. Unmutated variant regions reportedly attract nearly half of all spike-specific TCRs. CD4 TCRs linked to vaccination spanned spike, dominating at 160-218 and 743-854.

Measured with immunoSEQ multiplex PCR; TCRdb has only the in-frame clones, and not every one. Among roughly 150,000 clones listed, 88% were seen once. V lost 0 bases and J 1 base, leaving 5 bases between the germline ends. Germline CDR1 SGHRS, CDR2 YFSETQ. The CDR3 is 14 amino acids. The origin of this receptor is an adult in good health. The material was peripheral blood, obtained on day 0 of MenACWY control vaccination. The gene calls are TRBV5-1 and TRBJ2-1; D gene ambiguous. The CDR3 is CASSLAISYNEQFF. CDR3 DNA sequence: TGCGCCAGCAGCTTGGCCATTTCCTACAATGAGCAGTTCTTC.